This T cell receptor beta chain was sequenced for a study of T cells in Graves' hyperthyroidism and ophthalmopathy. Study-wide context: Before any treatment, at initial diagnosis, peripheral blood was collected.

This clonotype showed up just a few times. The antigen remains undetermined. It was considered stable Graves' hyperthyroidism when ophthalmopathy did not progress within 18 months. For the diagnoses, clinical symptoms, serum thyroxine and TRAb, thyroid ultrasound and orbital computed tomography were used. Findings and caveats of the study: Blood also showed most of the thyroid clonotypes that were expanded above 0.001.

Authors of the study amplified TCR beta CDR3 regions from RNA transcripts. First-round RT-PCR with HTBI primers amplified the TCR CDR3 region. TCRdb independently ran MiXCR on the multiplex PCR reads; one entry per CDR3 protein. The sample consists of 300,000 to 450,000 distinct CDR3 sequences, 20% to 30% of them appearing once. Germline CDR1 and CDR2: DFQATT and SNEGSKA (reference sequence). The CDR3 sequence is 15 residues long. V was pared by 0 bases and J by 10 bases, with 10 bases of the junction left unmatched. The source is a man in his fifties or sixties with Graves' hyperthyroidism. The specimen sequenced was blood. The chain uses TRBV20-1 and TRBJ2-1, with TRBD2 matching 9 bases. DNA of the CDR3: TGCAGTGCTAGAGAGGCGGTAGCGGGAGTAAAAGAGCAGTTCTTC. It specifies CSAREAVAGVKEQFF.